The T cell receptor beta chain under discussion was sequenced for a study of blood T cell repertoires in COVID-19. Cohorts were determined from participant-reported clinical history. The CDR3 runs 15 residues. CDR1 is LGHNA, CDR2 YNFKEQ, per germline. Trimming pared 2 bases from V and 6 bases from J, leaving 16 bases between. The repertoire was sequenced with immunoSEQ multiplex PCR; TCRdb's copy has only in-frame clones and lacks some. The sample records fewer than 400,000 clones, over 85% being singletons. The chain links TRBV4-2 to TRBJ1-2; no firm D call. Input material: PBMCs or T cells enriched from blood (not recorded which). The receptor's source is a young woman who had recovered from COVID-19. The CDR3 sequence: CASSQYTVNEHGYTF. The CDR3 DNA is TGTGCCAGCAGCCAATATACAGTCAATGAGCATGGCTACACCTTC.